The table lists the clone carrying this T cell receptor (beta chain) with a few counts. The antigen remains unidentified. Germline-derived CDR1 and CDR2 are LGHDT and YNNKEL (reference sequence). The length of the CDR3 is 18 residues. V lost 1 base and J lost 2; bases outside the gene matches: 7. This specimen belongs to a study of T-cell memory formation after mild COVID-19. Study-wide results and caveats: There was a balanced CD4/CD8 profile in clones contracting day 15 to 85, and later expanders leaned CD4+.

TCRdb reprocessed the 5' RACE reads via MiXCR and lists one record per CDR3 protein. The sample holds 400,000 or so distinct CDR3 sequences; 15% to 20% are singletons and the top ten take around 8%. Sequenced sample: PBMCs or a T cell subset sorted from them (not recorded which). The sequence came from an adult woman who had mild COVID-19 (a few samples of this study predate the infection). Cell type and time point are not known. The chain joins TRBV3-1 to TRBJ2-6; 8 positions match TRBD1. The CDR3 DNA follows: TGTGCCAGCAGCCAAGGGAGACAGGGGAGGACTGGGGCCAACGTCCTGACTTTC. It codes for CASSQGRQGRTGANVLTF.